This TCR beta chain appears in the sequencing data of a study of blood T cell repertoires in COVID-19. Background on the study: Acute and convalescent COVID-19 specimens originated in the United States, Italy and Spain.

Losses at the gene ends were 1 base for V and 4 bases for J; bases not matched to a gene: 6. Germline lookup yields CDR1 SQVTM and CDR2 ANQGSEA. The CDR3 is 14 residues long. In the authors' methods: Reference gene primer amplification in the assay estimated nucleated cell counts. Data came from immunoSEQ multiplex PCR; TCRdb stores just in-frame clones and leaves some out. That table supplies the V and J calls and clone size; D and trimming were determined from the DNA. The top ten hold 6.2% of the sample, which has 200,000 to 250,000 clones, more than 75% seen once. The chain recombines TRBV29-1 with TRBJ1-1; TRBD1 matches at 7 bases. The source of this sequence is a man aged 60-69 years who had recovered from COVID-19. Material for sequencing was peripheral blood. The DNA of the CDR3 is TGCAGCGTTGAAGGACAGGGTTTAGGCACTGAAGCTTTCTTT. Its translation is CSVEGQGLGTEAFF.